The source of this TCR beta chain is a study of blood T cell repertoires in COVID-19. The table lists this clone with a count of one. The repertoire was sequenced with immunoSEQ multiplex PCR; TCRdb's copy has only in-frame clones and lacks some. Altogether about 220,000 clones are present, 70% to 85% being singletons, with the ten largest covering around 16%. The CDR3 spans 14 residues. The V and J ends lost 4 bases and 5 bases, in that order; junction bases with no gene match: 5. Per germline, CDR1 MGHRA and CDR2 YSYEKL. This clonotype originated in a man aged 40-50 years who had recovered from COVID-19. The chain recombines TRBV4-1 with TRBJ1-2; the match to TRBD1 covers 9 bases. The sequenced material came from PBMCs or T cells enriched from blood (not recorded which). The CDR3 sequence: CASSPGTGTYGYTF. CDR3 bases: TGCGCCAGCAGCCCAGGGACAGGGACGTATGGCTACACCTTC.